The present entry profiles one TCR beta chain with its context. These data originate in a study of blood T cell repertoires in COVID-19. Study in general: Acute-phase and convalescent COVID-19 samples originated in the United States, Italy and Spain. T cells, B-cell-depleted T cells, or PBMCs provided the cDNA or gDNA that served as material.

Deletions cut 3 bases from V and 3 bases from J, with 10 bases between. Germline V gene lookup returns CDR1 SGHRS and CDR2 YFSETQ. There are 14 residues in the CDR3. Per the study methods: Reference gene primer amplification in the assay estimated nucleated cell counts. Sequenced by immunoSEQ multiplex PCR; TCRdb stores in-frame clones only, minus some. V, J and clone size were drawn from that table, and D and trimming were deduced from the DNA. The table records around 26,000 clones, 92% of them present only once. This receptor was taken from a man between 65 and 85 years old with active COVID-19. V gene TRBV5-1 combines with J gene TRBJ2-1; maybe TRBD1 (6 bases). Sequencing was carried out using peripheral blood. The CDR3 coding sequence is TGCGCCAGCAGCTCCACAGGGCTCTACAATGAGCAGTTCTTC. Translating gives CASSSTGLYNEQFF.